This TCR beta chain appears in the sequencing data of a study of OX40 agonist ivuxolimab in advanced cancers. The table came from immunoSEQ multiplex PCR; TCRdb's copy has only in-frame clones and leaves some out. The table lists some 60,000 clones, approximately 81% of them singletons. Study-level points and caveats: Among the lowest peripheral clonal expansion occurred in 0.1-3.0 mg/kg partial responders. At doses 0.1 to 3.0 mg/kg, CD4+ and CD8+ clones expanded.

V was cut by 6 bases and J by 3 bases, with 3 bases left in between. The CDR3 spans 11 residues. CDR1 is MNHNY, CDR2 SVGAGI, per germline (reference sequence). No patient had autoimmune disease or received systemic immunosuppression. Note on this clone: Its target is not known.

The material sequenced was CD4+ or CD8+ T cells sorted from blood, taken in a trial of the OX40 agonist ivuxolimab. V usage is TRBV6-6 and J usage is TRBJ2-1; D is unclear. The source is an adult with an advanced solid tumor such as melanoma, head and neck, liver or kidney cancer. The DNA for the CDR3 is TGTGCCAGCAGGGTCTACAATGAGCAGTTCTTC. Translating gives CASRVYNEQFF.